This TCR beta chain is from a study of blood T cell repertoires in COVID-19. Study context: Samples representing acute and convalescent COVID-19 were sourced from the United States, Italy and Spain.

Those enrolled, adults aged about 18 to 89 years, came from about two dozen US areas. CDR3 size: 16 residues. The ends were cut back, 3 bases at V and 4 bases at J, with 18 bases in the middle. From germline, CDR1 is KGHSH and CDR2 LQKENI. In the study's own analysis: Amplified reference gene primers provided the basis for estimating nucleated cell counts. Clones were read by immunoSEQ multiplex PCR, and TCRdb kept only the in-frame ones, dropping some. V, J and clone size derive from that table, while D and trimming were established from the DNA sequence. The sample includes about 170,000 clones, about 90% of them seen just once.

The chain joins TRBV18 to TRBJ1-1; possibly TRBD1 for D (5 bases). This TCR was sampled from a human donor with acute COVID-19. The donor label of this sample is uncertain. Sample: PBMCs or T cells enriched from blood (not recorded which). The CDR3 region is CASSPFRGQGSTEAFF. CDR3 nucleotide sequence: TGTGCCAGCTCACCCTTCAGAGGTCAGGGAAGCACTGAAGCTTTCTTT.